This T cell receptor beta chain was retrieved from a study of post-analysis software for immune sequencing data. Study-level results: TRBV5-6, TRBV5-1 and TRBV20-1 belonged to a set of about five TRBV segments that were more frequent in patients than controls.

This CDR3 is 12 amino acids long. Trimming shortened V by 9 bases and J by 2 bases, and 10 bases separated the two germline ends. From germline, CDR1 is SEHNR and CDR2 FQNEAQ (reference sequence). Prepared TCR beta cDNA libraries contained unique molecular identifiers. TCRdb reanalysed the PCR reads using MiXCR and keeps one entry per CDR3 protein. This sample has 650,000 to 850,000 distinct CDR3 sequences; about 53% occur once, and the top ten carry approximately 4.2%. On this clonotype itself: Its target is not known.

The chain combines TRBV7-9 with TRBJ2-5, with D possibly being TRBD1 or TRBD2 (5 bases each). This clonotype was sampled from a girl aged 10 to 17 with multiple sclerosis. Sequenced sample: blood. This CDR3 reads CASTRGQETQYF. Here the CDR3 DNA reads TGTGCCAGTACGAGGGGTCAAGAGACCCAGTACTTC.